One and the same sample provided the 2 T cell receptor beta chains below, sequenced in a study of blood T cell repertoires in COVID-19. Data came from immunoSEQ multiplex PCR; TCRdb stores just in-frame clones and leaves some out. The table lists approximately 360,000 clones, under 85% of them singletons. The sample consisted of PBMCs or T cells enriched from blood (not recorded which). These receptors were taken from a woman aged 45-59 years who had recovered from COVID-19.

The chain combines TRBV9 with TRBJ2-4; 12 bases are shared with TRBD1. The V and J ends lost 1 base and 7 bases, in that order; junction bases with no gene match: 15. Germline assignment: CDR1 SGDLS and CDR2 YYNGEE. This CDR3 spans 19 amino acids. This chain's CDR3 is CASSVFDLGTGGMSNIQYF. In nucleotides, the CDR3 is TGTGCCAGCAGCGTATTTGACTTAGGGACAGGGGGCATGAGCAACATTCAGTACTTC.

V gene TRBV19 combines with J gene TRBJ1-1, with D possibly being TRBD1 (5 bases). The V and J ends lost 6 bases and 1 base respectively, with 9 bases between them. CDR3 size: 13 residues. Germline CDR1 LNHDA, CDR2 SQIVND (reference sequence). CDR3 residues: CASSQQENTEAFF. The CDR3, as DNA: TGTGCCAGTAGCCAACAGGAGAACACTGAAGCTTTCTTT.